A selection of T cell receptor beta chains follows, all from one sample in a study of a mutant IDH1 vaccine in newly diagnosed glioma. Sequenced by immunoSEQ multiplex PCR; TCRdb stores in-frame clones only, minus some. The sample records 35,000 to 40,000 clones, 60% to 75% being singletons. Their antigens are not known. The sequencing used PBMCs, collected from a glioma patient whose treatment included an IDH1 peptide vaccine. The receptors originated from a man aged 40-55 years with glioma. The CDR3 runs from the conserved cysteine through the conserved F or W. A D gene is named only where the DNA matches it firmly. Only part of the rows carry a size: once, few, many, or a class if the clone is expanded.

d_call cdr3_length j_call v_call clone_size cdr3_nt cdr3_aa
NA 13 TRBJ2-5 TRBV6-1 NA TGTGCCTCCAGAGGGGTGCCCCAAGAGACCCAGTACTTC CASRGVPQETQYF
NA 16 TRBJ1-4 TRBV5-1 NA TGCGCCAGCAGCGCGGGAGTTTTGGGACAAAATGAAAAACTGTTTTTT CASSAGVLGQNEKLFF
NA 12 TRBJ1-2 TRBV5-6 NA TGTGCCAGCAGCTCGGACCTCTATGGCTACACCTTC CASSSDLYGYTF
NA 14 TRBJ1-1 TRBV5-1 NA TGCGCCAGCAGCTTCGGGACCGCGAACACTGAAGCTTTCTTT CASSFGTANTEAFF
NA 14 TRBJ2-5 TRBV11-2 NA TGTGCCAGCAGCTCACCGGACCGGGGAGAGACCCAGTACTTC CASSSPDRGETQYF
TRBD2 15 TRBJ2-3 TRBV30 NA TGTGCCTGGAGTGTTGCTAGCGGAAACACAGATACGCAGTATTTT CAWSVASGNTDTQYF
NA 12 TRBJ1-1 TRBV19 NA TGTGCCAGTAGGGTCCTAAACAGTGAAGCTTTCTTT CASRVLNSEAFF
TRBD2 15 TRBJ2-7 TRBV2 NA TGTGCCAGCAGTAGGAGCGGGAGTCTTAGGCCCGAGCAGTACTTC CASSRSGSLRPEQYF
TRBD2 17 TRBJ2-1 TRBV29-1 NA TGCAGCGTTGAGGGGAGTATGCGGGAGGGCTTAGATCTTGAGCAGTTCTTC CSVEGSMREGLDLEQFF
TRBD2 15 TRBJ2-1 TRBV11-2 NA TGTGCCAGCTTTACCGGGACTAGCGGGAGTAATGAGCAGTTCTTC CASFTGTSGSNEQFF
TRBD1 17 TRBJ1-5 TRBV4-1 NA TGCGCCAGCAGCCAAAAAACCCCGACAGGGGGGAATCAGCCCCAGCATTTT CASSQKTPTGGNQPQHF
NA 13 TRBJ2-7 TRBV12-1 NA TGTGCCAGCAGGAGCAGGGTATCCTACGAGCAGTACTTC CASRSRVSYEQYF
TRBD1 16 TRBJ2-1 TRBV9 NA TGTGCCAGCAGCGTAGTCAAGGGGGCCAGGGTCGATGAGCAGTTCTTC CASSVVKGARVDEQFF
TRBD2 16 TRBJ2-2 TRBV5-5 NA TGTGCCAGCAGCTTGCCAGCGGGAGTGGACACCGGGGAGCTGTTTTTT CASSLPAGVDTGELFF
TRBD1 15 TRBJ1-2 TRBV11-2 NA TGTGCCAGCAGCTTATCCCCAGGGGGCGGGTATGGCTACACCTTC CASSLSPGGGYGYTF
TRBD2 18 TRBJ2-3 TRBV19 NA TGTGCCAGTAGTGGGGGGACTAGCGGGACCCCTAGCACAGATACGCAGTATTTT CASSGGTSGTPSTDTQYF
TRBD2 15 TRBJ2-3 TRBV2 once TGTGCCAGCAGACCGGGACTAGCGGGAAGAGATACGCAGTATTTT CASRPGLAGRDTQYF
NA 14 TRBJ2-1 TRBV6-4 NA TGTGCCAGCAGTGACTCCATAGGTAGCACTGAGCAGTTCTTC CASSDSIGSTEQFF
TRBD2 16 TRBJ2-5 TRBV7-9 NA TGTGCCAGCAGCTCCTGGTCCGGCGGGAGAGGAGAGACCCAGTACTTC CASSSWSGGRGETQYF
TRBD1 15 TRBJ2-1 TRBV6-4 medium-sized TGTGCCAGCAGTGAGTCGGGACAGGGGGCCCATGAGCAGTTCTTC CASSESGQGAHEQFF
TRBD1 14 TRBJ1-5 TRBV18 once TGTGCCAGCTCCCCCGGGACAGGGGATCAGCCCCAGCATTTT CASSPGTGDQPQHF
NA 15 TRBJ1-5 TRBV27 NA TGTGCCAGCAGTTACACTGGGGATAGCAATCAGCCCCAGCATTTT CASSYTGDSNQPQHF